This T cell receptor (beta chain) was observed in a study of metastatic and nonmetastatic thyroid tumors. Study information: A comparison of repertoires was made across blood and tumor or nodule tissue from malignant and benign thyroid patients. Study findings and constraints: Malignant thyroid tumors reportedly exceeded benign nodules significantly in TCR beta diversity, with the difference appearing in blood and tumor.

Patients underwent thyroid surgery, and none had received any treatment before it. J was trimmed by 3 bases and V by 2 bases; bases with no gene match: 11. CDR1 is MNHNS and CDR2 is SASEGT in the germline V gene. The CDR3 runs 17 residues. Methods used by the authors: Clinicopathological groups of papillary thyroid cancer showed CDR3 differences that were used to build a distant-metastasis classifier. TCRdb re-called the PCR reads via MiXCR. TCRdb, rather than the study authors, made the V and J calls. The sample contains 30,000 to 35,000 clones, about 32% of which appear only once. This clone was found many times. Its target is unknown.

V usage is TRBV6-1 and J usage is TRBJ1-2; 8 positions match TRBD1. Sequenced: blood. This clonotype was obtained from a female donor with papillary thyroid cancer or a benign thyroid nodule (not recorded which). Some clones in this sample may be carry-over from other donors' samples. CDR3 sequence (DNA): TGTGCCAGCAGTGAACGCGGACAGGGAACGATAGACTATGGCTACACCTTC. It translates to CASSERGQGTIDYGYTF.